The rows below give T cell receptor beta chains drawn from one sample of a study of cytomegalovirus exposure and HLA in healthy donors. Sequenced by immunoSEQ multiplex PCR; TCRdb stores in-frame clones only, minus some. The profile shows around 150,000 clones, roughly 60% of them singletons. The sequencing sample was made of PBMCs. The receptor source for this set is a woman aged 40 to 55 in good health and CMV-seronegative. The CDR3 runs from the conserved cysteine through the conserved F or W. Fields, in order: J gene, V gene, D gene, clone size, CDR3 DNA, CDR3 protein. D genes are given only for firm matches. Some rows have no size entry. The others give once, few or many, or a class for an expanded clone.

J gene: TRBJ1-2
V gene: TRBV6-5
D gene: TRBD1
clone size: .
CDR3 DNA: TGTGCCAGCAGTTACTCCGGACAGGAAAGCTATGGCTACACCTTC
CDR3 protein: CASSYSGQESYGYTF

J gene: TRBJ1-4
V gene: TRBV18
D gene: .
clone size: .
CDR3 DNA: TGTGCCAGCTCACCTCTAACGTTGATGTCGACTAATGAAAAACTGTTTTTT
CDR3 protein: CASSPLTLMSTNEKLFF

J gene: TRBJ1-2
V gene: TRBV28
D gene: .
clone size: few
CDR3 DNA: TGTGCCAGCAGTTCCCCGGCAGGGCTTAACTATGGCTACACCTTC
CDR3 protein: CASSSPAGLNYGYTF

J gene: TRBJ1-5
V gene: TRBV4-2
D gene: .
clone size: few
CDR3 DNA: TGTGCCAGCAGCCAACGGGTCAATCAGCCCCAGCATTTT
CDR3 protein: CASSQRVNQPQHF

J gene: TRBJ2-2
V gene: TRBV18
D gene: TRBD2
clone size: .
CDR3 DNA: TGTGCCAGCTCCCCCACGAGCGGGGGCTCGCGCACCGGGGAGCTGTTTTTT
CDR3 protein: CASSPTSGGSRTGELFF

J gene: TRBJ1-5
V gene: TRBV7-7
D gene: TRBD1
clone size: .
CDR3 DNA: TGTGCCAGCAGCCTGGGACAGGGAAAGAGTCGAGAGCAGCCCCAGCATTTT
CDR3 protein: CASSLGQGKSREQPQHF

J gene: TRBJ2-3
V gene: TRBV12-5
D gene: .
clone size: few
CDR3 DNA: TGTGCTAGTGGTGGCGACACACTCTTCACAGATACGCAGTATTTT
CDR3 protein: CASGGDTLFTDTQYF

J gene: TRBJ1-2
V gene: TRBV5-1
D gene: TRBD1
clone size: few
CDR3 DNA: TGCGCCAGCAGCTCTGGCGGGACAGGGAGTGTCTATGGCTACACCTTC
CDR3 protein: CASSSGGTGSVYGYTF

J gene: TRBJ1-5
V gene: TRBV5-8
D gene: TRBD1
clone size: .
CDR3 DNA: TGTGCCAGCAGCTCCTGGGGACAGAATCAGCCCCAGCATTTT
CDR3 protein: CASSSWGQNQPQHF

J gene: TRBJ2-2
V gene: TRBV28
D gene: TRBD2
clone size: .
CDR3 DNA: TGTGCCAGCAGCCCCGGGACTATTAACACCGGGGAGCTGTTTTTT
CDR3 protein: CASSPGTINTGELFF

J gene: TRBJ1-4
V gene: TRBV30
D gene: .
clone size: .
CDR3 DNA: TGTGCCTGGAGTAGCGCCCCTTTGTTGGAAAAACGGTTTTTT
CDR3 protein: CAWSSAPLLEKRFF

J gene: TRBJ1-1
V gene: TRBV30
D gene: .
clone size: few
CDR3 DNA: TGTGCCTGGAGCCAAGGGGAACAGGACACTGAAGCTTTCTTT
CDR3 protein: CAWSQGEQDTEAFF

J gene: TRBJ2-1
V gene: TRBV4-1
D gene: .
clone size: once
CDR3 DNA: TGCGCCAGCAGCCAAGATCGAAGCGGCGATGAGCAGTTCTTC
CDR3 protein: CASSQDRSGDEQFF

J gene: TRBJ1-4
V gene: TRBV2
D gene: .
clone size: .
CDR3 DNA: TGTGCCAGCAGTGAAGAGGGCAGGGGTGGTGAAAAACTGTTTTTT
CDR3 protein: CASSEEGRGGEKLFF

J gene: TRBJ1-1
V gene: TRBV7-7
D gene: TRBD1
clone size: .
CDR3 DNA: TGTGCCAGCAGCCCGTGGACAGGGGGAACTGAAGCTTTCTTT
CDR3 protein: CASSPWTGGTEAFF

J gene: TRBJ2-2
V gene: TRBV19
D gene: TRBD2
clone size: .
CDR3 DNA: TGTGCCAGTACCCCTGAAGCGGGGGCGAACACCGGGGAGCTGTTTTTT
CDR3 protein: CASTPEAGANTGELFF

J gene: TRBJ2-2
V gene: TRBV19
D gene: TRBD2
clone size: .
CDR3 DNA: TGTGCCTCTAGCGGGGGGGCGTCCGGGGAGCTGTTTTTT
CDR3 protein: CASSGGASGELFF

J gene: TRBJ1-5
V gene: TRBV29-1
D gene: TRBD1
clone size: .
CDR3 DNA: TGCAGCGTTGCACAGGGGGCGAATCAGCCCCAGCATTTT
CDR3 protein: CSVAQGANQPQHF

J gene: TRBJ1-1
V gene: TRBV7-9
D gene: .
clone size: few
CDR3 DNA: TGTGCCAGCAGCTCGGGGGGCAGGGGAAACACTGAAGCTTTCTTT
CDR3 protein: CASSSGGRGNTEAFF

J gene: TRBJ1-5
V gene: TRBV5-6
D gene: .
clone size: few
CDR3 DNA: TGTGCCAGCAGCTTGGGTGGACAAACAAATCAGCCCCAGCATTTT
CDR3 protein: CASSLGGQTNQPQHF

J gene: TRBJ1-4
V gene: TRBV7-9
D gene: .
clone size: few
CDR3 DNA: TGTGCCAGCAGCTTAGGCAGGATAACAACTAATGAAAAACTGTTTTTT
CDR3 protein: CASSLGRITTNEKLFF

J gene: TRBJ2-7
V gene: TRBV7-2
D gene: .
clone size: .
CDR3 DNA: TGTGCCAGCAGCTTAGCTTCAGGCTTCTACGAGCAGTACTTC
CDR3 protein: CASSLASGFYEQYF

J gene: TRBJ1-1
V gene: TRBV5-4
D gene: TRBD1
clone size: .
CDR3 DNA: TGTGCCAGCAGCCAACTGGGACAGGGGGGAAACACTGAAGCTTTCTTT
CDR3 protein: CASSQLGQGGNTEAFF

J gene: TRBJ2-7
V gene: TRBV29-1
D gene: .
clone size: .
CDR3 DNA: TGCAGCGTTGAAACCAGGCACTACGAGCAGTACTTC
CDR3 protein: CSVETRHYEQYF

J gene: TRBJ1-1
V gene: TRBV19
D gene: TRBD1
clone size: once
CDR3 DNA: TGTGCCAGTAGTATAGGACGACAGGGGAAGAACACTGAAGCTTTCTTT
CDR3 protein: CASSIGRQGKNTEAFF

J gene: TRBJ1-2
V gene: TRBV9
D gene: TRBD1
clone size: few
CDR3 DNA: TGTGCCAGCAGTCCGGGACAGGGGGACTATGGCTACACCTTC
CDR3 protein: CASSPGQGDYGYTF

J gene: TRBJ2-7
V gene: TRBV27
D gene: .
clone size: .
CDR3 DNA: TGTGCCAGCAGTTCGGGACTCCCCTACGAGCAGTACTTC
CDR3 protein: CASSSGLPYEQYF